A single sample gave rise to the 29 T cell receptor beta chains below, sequenced in a study of vaccination effects on CD4 cells after COVID-19. Antigens of these TCRs are unknown. Peptide-pool stimulation followed by sequencing identified expanded antigen-specific CD4+ clonotypes in the ViraFEST assay. The culture ran for 10 days before CD4+ T cells were isolated. Vaccine recipients had no previous SARS-CoV-2 infection; their nucleocapsid antibodies were negative. Profiled with immunoSEQ multiplex PCR; TCRdb holds only in-frame clones, not every one. The sample yields about 52,000 clones, about four fifths seen once. Sample: CD4+ T cells from PBMCs cultured with HCoV-OC43 spike peptides, taken before COVID-19 vaccination. Described subset: HCoV-OC43 spike overlapping peptide pool stimulation. These receptors were taken from a human donor who received a COVID-19 vaccine.

The J gene is TRBJ2-1, the V gene TRBV11-1; a weak D match, TRBD1 (5 bases). Trimming removed 2 bases at V and 3 bases at J, with 11 bases between. The length of the CDR3 is 15 residues. The germline gives CDR1 SGHAT, CDR2 FQDESV (reference sequence). CDR3 nucleotides: TGTGCCAGCAGCTTATTACAGGCGAGCTACAATGAGCAGTTCTTC. Residues: CASSLLQASYNEQFF.

V gene TRBV5-4 combines with J gene TRBJ2-7; the D is unclear. The ends were cut back, 1 base at V and 7 bases at J, with 9 bases in the middle. From germline, CDR1 is SGHNT and CDR2 YYREEE (reference sequence). The CDR3 loop spans 12 amino acids. This chain's CDR3 is CASSLPAGEQYV. Written as DNA, the CDR3 is TGTGCCAGCAGCTTGCCTGCAGGAGAGCAGTACGTC.

This chain links TRBV5-1 with TRBJ2-3; the match to TRBD1 covers 7 bases. The germline V gene encodes CDR1 SGHRS and CDR2 YFSETQ. V gave up 2 bases and J gave up 4 bases; unmatched junction bases: 7. The CDR3 has 15 amino acids. CDR3 sequence (DNA): TGCGCCAGCAGCTTAGAAGACAGGGTGCCAGATACGCAGTATTTT. Translation gives CASSLEDRVPDTQYF.

This rearrangement joins TRBV6-6 to TRBJ1-6; 7 nucleotides match TRBD1. The ends lost 6 bases at V and 10 bases at J; junction bases unmatched: 15. Looked up from germline, CDR1 is MNHNY and CDR2 is SVGAGI (reference sequence). There are 16 residues in the CDR3. CDR3 residues: CASRTSQAGGGSPLHF. In DNA form, the CDR3 reads TGTGCCAGCAGGACTTCTCAGGCAGGGGGAGGGTCACCCCTCCACTTT.

V is TRBV23-1 and J is TRBJ1-5, with no clear D. Being an ORF, TRBV23-1 has a function that is uncertain. Trimming removed 0 bases from V and 0 bases from J, with 27 bases in between. This CDR3 has 22 amino acids. CDR3 protein: CASSQSHSTTLHSSYSNQPQHF. In DNA, the CDR3 is TGCGCCAGCAGTCAATCTCACAGCACTACCCTCCATTCTTCCTATAGCAATCAGCCCCAGCATTTT.

This sequence joins TRBV11-2 and TRBJ2-1; no definite D call. This CDR3 is built from 14 residues. Germline lookup yields CDR1 SGHAT and CDR2 FQNNGV. Trimming stripped 2 bases from V and 0 bases from J, with 5 bases between. The CDR3 sequence is CASSLSFSYNEQFF. The CDR3, as DNA: TGTGCCAGCAGCTTATCGTTCTCCTACAATGAGCAGTTCTTC.

J is TRBJ2-2 and V is TRBV9; perhaps TRBD2 as D (5 bases). The germline V gene has CDR1 SGDLS and CDR2 YYNGEE. The CDR3 covers 16 residues. The germline V and J ends were trimmed by 4 bases and 2 bases, with 15 bases remaining between them. In DNA, the CDR3 is TGTGCCAGCAGCCAAAGAGGGTTCCCAAACACCGGGGAGCTGTTTTTT. The encoded protein is CASSQRGFPNTGELFF.

The rearrangement joins TRBV6-5 to TRBJ1-5, with 9 positions matching TRBD1. Trimming removed 6 bases from V and 3 bases from J; junction bases left unmatched: 6. Germline CDR1 is MNHEY and CDR2 is SVGAGI. The CDR3 has 15 amino acids. This CDR3 is CASRAQGANNQPQHF. The CDR3 bases are TGTGCCAGCAGGGCACAGGGGGCAAACAATCAGCCCCAGCATTTT.

This chain uses TRBV5-4 with TRBJ1-1, with D possibly matching TRBD1 (5 bases). V was shortened by 0 bases and J by 7 bases, with 13 bases between the two germline ends. The CDR3 consists of 14 residues. Germline CDR1 SGHNT, CDR2 YYREEE (reference sequence). The CDR3 region is CASSLEGQGREAFF. CDR3 coding DNA: TGTGCCAGCAGCTTGGAAGGTCAGGGCCGTGAAGCTTTCTTT.

The rearrangement uses TRBV6-5 and TRBJ2-5; D is unclear. V dropped 10 bases and J dropped 4 bases, with 22 bases sitting between them. Germline V gene sequence: CDR1 MNHEY, CDR2 SVGAGI. This CDR3 is 15 amino acids long. The CDR3 nucleotides are TGTGCCACCCGCCCAACCTTAAGGCCCACAGAGACCCAGTACTTC. Residues: CATRPTLRPTETQYF.

The chain is built from TRBV23-1 and TRBJ2-5; D might be TRBD2 (5 bases). TRBV23-1 is an open reading frame whose function is uncertain. CDR3 size: 15 residues. Trimming stripped 6 bases from V and 1 base from J, with 15 bases between. The CDR3 DNA follows: TGCGCCAGCAGCCAAGAGGGCAGCTCCCAAGAGACCCAGTACTTC. This sequence encodes CASSQEGSSQETQYF.

The chain combines TRBV19 with TRBJ1-2; no clear D. V lost 1 base, J lost 4 bases, and 10 bases lay in between. There are 14 residues in the CDR3. Germline values: CDR1 LNHDA, CDR2 SQIVND (reference sequence). The CDR3: CASSIGGDGYGYTF. The CDR3 DNA is TGTGCCAGTAGTATAGGCGGGGATGGCTATGGCTACACCTTC.

This clone was seen a single time. J is TRBJ2-6 and V is TRBV6-2 or TRBV6-3, with 10 bases fitting TRBD2. This CDR3 spans 19 amino acids. With 2 bases clipped from V and 0 bases from J, the junction kept 7 bases outside the gene matches. Germline lookup yields CDR1 MNHEY and CDR2 SVGEGT. The CDR3 region is CASSYLWVAGGSGANVLTF. The CDR3 bases are TGTGCCAGCAGTTACCTTTGGGTAGCGGGGGGCTCTGGGGCCAACGTCCTGACTTTC.

V is TRBV6-2 or TRBV6-3 and J is TRBJ2-7; D might be TRBD1 (5 bases). The V and J ends lost 5 bases and 2 bases respectively, with 13 bases between them. The CDR3 totals 14 residues. Germline CDR1 and CDR2: MNHEY and SVGEGT. The CDR3 region is CASSQPQGTYEQYV. The CDR3 nucleotides are TGTGCCAGCAGTCAACCCCAGGGTACCTACGAGCAGTACGTC.

The rearrangement uses TRBV24-1 and TRBJ1-1; D is unclear. Deletions cut 4 bases from V and 4 bases from J, with 12 bases between. The V gene's germline CDR1 is KGHDR and CDR2 SFDVKD. The CDR3 is 14 residues long. Here the CDR3 DNA reads TGTGCCACCAGTGACCCTGGACGAGGCACTGAAGCTTTCTTT. It specifies CATSDPGRGTEAFF.

This clone was seen a few times. The V call is TRBV5-4, the J call TRBJ2-2; 7 bases agree with TRBD1. The trim removed 2 bases at V and 8 bases at J, leaving 6 bases unmatched. The CDR3 loop spans 14 amino acids. CDR1 is SGHNT, CDR2 YYREEE, per germline (reference sequence). The CDR3, as DNA: TGTGCCAGCAGCTTTCGGCAGGGGGAGGGGGAGCTGTTTTTT. Its protein product is CASSFRQGEGELFF.

The chain is built from TRBV30 and TRBJ1-4; maybe TRBD1 (6 bases). Looked up from germline, CDR1 is GTSNPN and CDR2 is SVGIG (reference sequence). V lost 8 bases, J lost 7 bases, and 14 bases lay in between. The CDR3 contains 12 residues. CDR3: CARKGVGEKLFF. CDR3 bases: TGTGCCAGGAAGGGGGTCGGTGAAAAACTGTTTTTT. Full variable domain (missing parts from reference TRBV30 and TRBJ1-4): SQTIHQWPATLVQPVGSPLSLECTVEGTSNPNLYWYRQAAGRGLQLLFYSVGIGQISSEVPQNLSASRPQDRQFILSSKKLLLSDSGFYLCARKGVGEKLFFGSGTQLSVL.

This rearrangement joins TRBV7-8 to TRBJ2-1; D gene ambiguous. This CDR3 has 13 amino acids. The V and J ends lost 1 base and 3 bases respectively, with 4 bases between them. From germline, CDR1 is SGHVS and CDR2 FQNEAQ. In DNA form, the CDR3 reads TGTGCCAGCAGCTTAGACAGCTACAATGAGCAGTTCTTC. It yields the protein CASSLDSYNEQFF.

This clone occurred a few times. The gene calls are TRBV6-5 and TRBJ2-2, with 7 bases aligning to TRBD2. V dropped 3 bases and J dropped 6; count of bases not matched to a gene: 4. Germline CDR1 MNHEY, CDR2 SVGAGI. The CDR3 sequence is 14 residues long. The CDR3 DNA is TGTGCCAGCAGTTATCAACGGGGGGCCGGGGAGCTGTTTTTT. Encoded protein: CASSYQRGAGELFF.

The chain employs TRBV18 and TRBJ2-2, with no clear D. Germline assignment: CDR1 KGHSH and CDR2 LQKENI. Between the trimmed V and J ends, which lost 4 bases and 2 bases, there was a span of 5 bases. The length of the CDR3 is 13 residues. The CDR3 loop reads CASSRENTGELFF. The CDR3 coding sequence is TGTGCCAGCTCACGTGAAAACACCGGGGAGCTGTTTTTT.

The genes are TRBV19 and TRBJ1-2; 7 nucleotides line up with TRBD1. V lost 6 bases, J lost 2 bases, and 3 bases stayed unmatched. CDR1 and CDR2 from the germline V gene are LNHDA and SQIVND (reference sequence). The CDR3 runs 13 residues. The CDR3: CASSPTGNYGYTF. Here the CDR3 DNA reads TGTGCCAGTAGCCCGACAGGGAACTATGGCTACACCTTC.

Sample share makes this clone medium-sized (0.01 to 0.1%). The rearrangement links TRBV18 to TRBJ2-2, with 8 bases identical to TRBD1. The CDR3 covers 16 residues. The ends lost 2 bases at V and 5 bases at J; junction bases unmatched: 7. Per germline, CDR1 KGHSH and CDR2 LQKENI. The CDR3 region is CASSPVGQVVTGELFF. Here the CDR3 DNA reads TGTGCCAGCTCACCAGTGGGACAGGTCGTGACCGGGGAGCTGTTTTTT.

The chain couples TRBV5-1 to TRBJ2-7; 11 bases fit TRBD2. Trimming removed 3 bases from V and 4 bases from J; junction bases left unmatched: 6. Germline CDR1 SGHRS, CDR2 YFSETQ. The CDR3 totals 15 residues. As DNA, the CDR3 is TGCGCCAGCAGCTACGGGACTAGCGGACCTTACGAGCAGTACGTC. Residues: CASSYGTSGPYEQYV.

This rearrangement joins TRBV19 to TRBJ2-2; 7 nucleotides line up with TRBD2. CDR1 and CDR2 (germline): LNHDA, SQIVND (reference sequence). V lost 8 bases to trimming and J lost 7 bases; unmatched junction nucleotides: 19. This CDR3 is built from 17 residues. The CDR3 region is CASAPSWGTTKSGELFF. CDR3 coding DNA: TGTGCCAGTGCTCCCTCGTGGGGGACTACAAAAAGCGGGGAGCTGTTTTTT.

This clone was counted only a few times. The chain carries TRBV30 and TRBJ1-5; the D is unclear. The V and J ends lost 2 bases and 0 bases respectively, with 5 bases between them. The CDR3 runs to 13 residues. CDR1 is GTSNPN and CDR2 is SVGIG in the germline V gene (reference sequence). The CDR3 region is CAWSPDSNQPQHF. CDR3 DNA: TGTGCCTGGAGTCCGGATAGCAATCAGCCCCAGCATTTT.

This chain links TRBV3-1 (or the pseudogene TRBV3-2) with TRBJ2-7; D is unresolved. CDR1 and CDR2 from the germline V gene are LGHDT and YNNKEL (reference sequence). The CDR3 has 15 amino acids. V was cut by 1 base and J by 1 base, with 11 bases left in between. The CDR3 protein is CASSQGPPLSYEQYV. DNA for the CDR3: TGTGCCAGCAGCCAAGGACCGCCATTATCCTACGAGCAGTACGTC.

Comments on this clone: At one boundary the junction diverges from the germline segment, which might be a read error. The V call is TRBV7-9, the J call TRBJ1-4; possibly TRBD1 for D (6 bases). Germline lookup yields CDR1 SEHNR and CDR2 FQNEAQ (reference sequence). The CDR3 loop spans 15 amino acids. The CDR3 DNA reads as TGTGCCAGCAGCTTGCGGGGGGGCCCTAACGAAAAACTGTTTTTT. Residues: CASSLRGGPNEKLFF. Based on the CDR3 plus reference TRBV7-9 and TRBJ1-4, the full variable domain is DTGVSQNPRHKITKRGQNVTFRCDPISEHNRLYWYRQTLGQGPEFLTYFQNEAQLEKSRLLSDRFSAERPKGSFSTLEIQRTEQGDSAMYLCASSLRGGPNEKLFFGSGTQLSVL.

The chain is built from TRBV10-2 and TRBJ2-5; 7 positions match TRBD1. Germline trimming cut 3 bases from V and 4 bases from J; bases unmatched to any gene: 8. This CDR3 region has 15 residues. The germline V gene encodes CDR1 WSHSY and CDR2 SAAADI. The CDR3 loop is CASSDLMDRIETQYF. The CDR3 DNA reads TGCGCCAGCAGTGATCTTATGGACAGGATAGAGACCCAGTACTTC.

This clone was detected only a few times. The chain employs TRBV19 and TRBJ1-2; 9 positions agree with TRBD1. CDR1 is LNHDA and CDR2 is SQIVND in the germline V gene (reference sequence). The CDR3 is made up of 14 amino acids. V gave up 5 bases and J gave up 8 bases; unmatched junction bases: 9. CDR3 region: CASSPGQGRGGYTF. CDR3 nucleotide sequence: TGTGCCAGTAGTCCCGGACAGGGGAGAGGAGGCTACACCTTC.